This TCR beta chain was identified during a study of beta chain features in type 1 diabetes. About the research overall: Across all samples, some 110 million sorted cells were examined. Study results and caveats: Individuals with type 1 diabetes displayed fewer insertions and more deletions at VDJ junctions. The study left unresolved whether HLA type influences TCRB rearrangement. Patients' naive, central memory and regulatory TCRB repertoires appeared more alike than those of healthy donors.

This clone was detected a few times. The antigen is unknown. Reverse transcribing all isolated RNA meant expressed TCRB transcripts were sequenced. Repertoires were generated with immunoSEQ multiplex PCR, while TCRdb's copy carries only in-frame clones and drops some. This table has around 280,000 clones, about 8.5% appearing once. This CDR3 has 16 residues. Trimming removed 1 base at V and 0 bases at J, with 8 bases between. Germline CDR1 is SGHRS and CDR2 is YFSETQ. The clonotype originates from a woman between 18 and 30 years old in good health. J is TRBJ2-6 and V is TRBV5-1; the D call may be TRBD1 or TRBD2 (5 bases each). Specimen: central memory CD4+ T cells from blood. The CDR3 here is CASSLRGASGANVLTF. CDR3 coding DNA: TGCGCCAGCAGCTTGCGGGGCGCCTCTGGGGCCAACGTCCTGACTTTC.